Listed below are T cell receptor beta chains from one sample, sequenced in a study of blood T cell repertoires in COVID-19. The data were produced by immunoSEQ multiplex PCR, yet TCRdb's version contains in-frame clones alone and is incomplete. The sample shows some 230,000 clones, roughly nine tenths of them seen only once. The sample taken for sequencing was PBMCs or T cells enriched from blood (not recorded which). Every receptor here comes from a woman aged 18 to 35 in a cohort exposed to, infected with or recovered from COVID-19 (not recorded which). CDR3s include the opening cysteine and the closing phenylalanine or tryptophan. Fields, in order: V gene, clone size, D gene, CDR3 length, J gene, CDR3 protein, CDR3 DNA. D genes are given only for firm matches. The size field is filled for only some rows; it gives once, few, many or a size class.

TRBV19	-	-	14	TRBJ1-1	CASSRQRTVSEAFF	TGTGCCAGTAGTCGACAGCGAACCGTCAGTGAAGCTTTCTTT
TRBV11-3	-	-	15	TRBJ1-4	CASSYSRVTNEKLFF	TGTGCCAGCAGCTACTCCAGGGTCACTAATGAAAAACTGTTTTTT
TRBV25-1	-	-	13	TRBJ1-1	CASTSSGGTEAFF	TGTGCCAGTACCTCGAGTGGGGGGACTGAAGCTTTCTTT
TRBV20-1	-	TRBD2	17	TRBJ2-1	CSASGLAGSGPYNEQFF	TGCAGTGCTAGTGGACTAGCGGGATCGGGTCCCTACAATGAGCAGTTCTTC
TRBV25-1	-	-	15	TRBJ1-2	CASSPRVPTPHGYTF	TGTGCCAGCAGTCCCAGGGTGCCAACCCCTCATGGCTACACCTTC
TRBV4-2	once	-	13	TRBJ1-2	CASSQEGGSGSTF	TGTGCCAGCAGCCAAGAGGGGGGGTCCGGGTCCACCTTC
TRBV10-3	-	TRBD1	12	TRBJ1-1	CAIRQGGTEAFF	TGTGCCATCAGGCAGGGGGGCACTGAAGCTTTCTTT
TRBV3-1/TRBV3-2	-	TRBD2	15	TRBJ2-7	CASSRTGAGVGEQYF	TGTGCCAGCAGCCGCACAGGAGCGGGAGTAGGGGAGCAGTACTTC
TRBV7-7	-	TRBD1	15	TRBJ1-1	CASSPLTGGGTEAFF	TGTGCCAGCAGCCCGCTGACAGGGGGAGGAACTGAAGCTTTCTTT
TRBV6-5	-	TRBD1	13	TRBJ1-2	CASSRDSPRGYTF	TGTGCCAGCAGTCGGGACAGTCCCCGGGGCTACACCTTC
TRBV12-3/TRBV12-4	-	-	12	TRBJ2-7	CASTLSSYEQYF	TGTGCCAGCACCCTTAGCTCCTACGAGCAGTACTTC
TRBV3-1/TRBV3-2	-	TRBD1	14	TRBJ1-2	CASSQETGARSYTF	TGTGCCAGCAGCCAAGAAACAGGGGCTCGGAGCTACACCTTC
TRBV6-1	-	TRBD1	15	TRBJ2-7	CASSEGMTGGYEQYF	TGTGCCAGCAGTGAAGGGATGACAGGGGGGTACGAGCAGTACTTC
TRBV11-2	-	-	14	TRBJ1-2	CASSFSVQAYGYTF	TGTGCCAGCAGCTTTTCGGTGCAAGCCTATGGCTACACCTTC
TRBV5-4	-	TRBD1	16	TRBJ2-1	CASSPPGQVLFNEQFF	TGTGCCAGCAGCCCTCCGGGACAGGTCCTCTTCAATGAGCAGTTCTTC
TRBV7-3	-	TRBD1	15	TRBJ1-1	CASSLSRDRNTEAFF	TGTGCCAGCAGCCTTTCCCGGGACAGGAACACTGAAGCTTTCTTT
TRBV6-1	-	-	15	TRBJ1-5	CASSEYEGGNQPQHF	TGTGCCAGCAGTGAATATGAGGGGGGCAATCAGCCCCAGCATTTT
TRBV18	-	-	15	TRBJ1-4	CASSPLTGSNEKLFF	TGTGCCAGCTCACCCCTGACGGGTTCTAATGAAAAACTGTTTTTT
TRBV12-1	-	-	15	TRBJ1-1	CASSFNQRGNTEAFF	TGTGCCAGCAGCTTCAACCAAAGGGGAAACACTGAAGCTTTCTTT
TRBV7-6	-	-	14	TRBJ2-3	CASSLTGRIDTQYF	TGTGCCAGCAGCTTGACAGGGAGGATAGATACGCAGTATTTT
TRBV9	few	-	14	TRBJ1-2	CASSWTEAGYGYTF	TGTGCCAGCAGCTGGACCGAGGCAGGGTATGGCTACACCTTC
TRBV10-3	-	TRBD1	17	TRBJ1-1	CAISELDRGVEETEAFF	TGTGCCATCAGTGAGCTTGACAGGGGAGTAGAGGAGACTGAAGCTTTCTTT
TRBV7-3	-	-	16	TRBJ2-2	CASSLRAGPRSGELFF	TGTGCCAGCAGCTTAAGGGCGGGCCCTAGGAGCGGGGAGCTGTTTTTT
TRBV11-3	-	-	16	TRBJ2-3	CASSSSGGPSTDTQYF	TGTGCCAGCAGCTCATCTGGCGGCCCTAGCACAGATACGCAGTATTTT
TRBV10-3	-	-	12	TRBJ2-7	CAIRQGGYEQYF	TGTGCCATCAGGCAGGGAGGCTACGAGCAGTACTTC
TRBV7-2	few	TRBD1	15	TRBJ2-1	CASSWNWDRGNEQFF	TGTGCCAGCAGCTGGAACTGGGACAGAGGGAATGAGCAGTTCTTC
TRBV3-1/TRBV3-2	-	TRBD1	17	TRBJ2-1	CASSHIGGVRSYNEQFF	TGTGCCAGCAGCCATATAGGGGGCGTAAGGTCCTACAATGAGCAGTTCTTC
TRBV14	-	-	15	TRBJ1-1	CASSQVNQGTAEAFF	TGTGCCAGCAGCCAGGTTAACCAGGGAACCGCTGAAGCTTTCTTT
TRBV7-9	-	TRBD2	14	TRBJ2-7	CASSQAGGPKEQYF	TGTGCCAGCAGCCAAGCGGGAGGGCCCAAAGAGCAGTACTTC
TRBV24-1	-	TRBD1	15	TRBJ2-3	CATSDPGQGLDTQYF	TGTGCCACCAGTGATCCCGGACAGGGCCTCGATACGCAGTATTTT
TRBV19	-	TRBD1	16	TRBJ1-5	CASKGTGAYSNQPQHF	TGTGCCAGTAAGGGGACAGGGGCCTATAGCAATCAGCCCCAGCATTTT
TRBV20-1	-	-	13	TRBJ1-1	CSASLGLDTEAFF	TGCAGTGCTAGTCTCGGTCTGGACACTGAAGCTTTCTTT
TRBV11-3	-	-	13	TRBJ1-2	CASSFGINYGYTF	TGTGCCAGCAGCTTCGGGATCAACTATGGCTACACCTTC
TRBV25-1	-	-	11	TRBJ1-2	CASSRSRDYTF	TGTGCCAGCAGTAGATCCCGGGACTACACCTTC
TRBV27	-	TRBD1	16	TRBJ1-1	CASGRQGENRITEAFF	TGTGCCAGCGGGCGACAGGGGGAAAATCGAATCACTGAAGCTTTCTTT
TRBV27	-	TRBD2	16	TRBJ2-7	CASNPLAGPAGYEQYF	TGTGCCAGCAACCCCTTAGCGGGGCCGGCGGGATACGAGCAGTACTTC
TRBV9	-	-	14	TRBJ1-2	CASSTPQGLGGYTF	TGTGCCAGCAGCACCCCCCAGGGGTTGGGTGGCTACACCTTC
TRBV2	-	TRBD2	16	TRBJ2-5	CASRRLAGLPQETQYF	TGTGCCAGCAGGAGACTAGCGGGGCTTCCGCAAGAGACCCAGTACTTC
TRBV11-3	many	-	15	TRBJ1-1	CASSLVPQTGREAFF	TGTGCCAGCAGCTTAGTGCCTCAGACAGGCCGTGAAGCTTTCTTT
TRBV30	-	-	13	TRBJ1-2	CASDDRRFYGYTF	TGTGCCTCAGACGACAGGAGATTCTATGGCTACACCTTC
TRBV4-2	once	-	17	TRBJ2-3	CASSQETGRGRTDTQYF	TGTGCCAGCAGCCAAGAGACGGGCAGGGGAAGAACAGATACGCAGTATTTT
TRBV7-2	once	TRBD1	16	TRBJ1-4	CASSFQPGQVNEKLFF	TGTGCCAGCAGCTTCCAACCGGGACAGGTTAATGAAAAACTGTTTTTT
TRBV7-9	-	TRBD2	17	TRBJ2-1	CASSSWSGGAIGYEQFF	TGTGCCAGCAGTTCGTGGAGCGGGGGGGCAATTGGCTATGAGCAGTTCTTC
TRBV6-2/TRBV6-3	-	TRBD2	19	TRBJ2-1	CASSYSPRTSGGAWYEQFF	TGTGCCAGCAGTTACTCCCCTAGGACTAGCGGGGGGGCATGGTATGAGCAGTTCTTC
TRBV9	-	-	14	TRBJ1-2	CASSPAGGDYGYTF	TGTGCCAGCAGCCCGGCGGGTGGGGACTATGGCTACACCTTC
TRBV7-6	-	-	14	TRBJ2-3	CASSSAGGITTQYF	TGTGCCAGCAGCTCAGCCGGCGGGATAACGACGCAGTATTTT
TRBV11-3	-	TRBD1	15	TRBJ2-2	CASSTRQGAGGELFF	TGTGCCAGCAGCACCAGACAGGGGGCGGGCGGGGAGCTGTTTTTT
TRBV28	-	TRBD1	15	TRBJ1-2	CASSLRDRVRLGYTF	TGTGCCAGCAGTTTAAGGGACAGGGTGAGATTGGGCTACACCTTC
TRBV2	once	-	13	TRBJ2-7	CASSELNRYEQYF	TGTGCCAGCAGTGAACTGAATCGGTACGAGCAGTACTTC
TRBV7-3	-	-	15	TRBJ2-2	CASSRQAANTGELFF	TGTGCCAGCAGCCGACAGGCAGCGAACACCGGGGAGCTGTTTTTT
TRBV19	-	-	12	TRBJ1-1	CASSFKNTEAFF	TGTGCCAGTAGTTTCAAGAACACTGAAGCTTTCTTT
TRBV24-1	-	TRBD1	15	TRBJ1-2	CATSDTTGGGYGYTF	TGTGCCACCAGTGACACGACAGGGGGCGGCTATGGCTACACCTTC
TRBV25-1	-	-	14	TRBJ1-2	CASSEEGSRYGYTF	TGTGCCAGCAGTGAAGAGGGCAGTCGGTATGGCTACACCTTC